This TCR beta chain is drawn from a study of shared clonotypes between healthy human individuals. Study-wide results and limits: Represented diversity, genetic and exposure-history alike, was limited by few donors.

Concerning this clone: Its cognate antigen is unknown.

Across several immunoSEQ plates, the genomic DNA of each subset was split evenly. Profiled with immunoSEQ multiplex PCR; TCRdb holds only in-frame clones, not every one. The sample has some 2 million clones; roughly 95% are singletons. The source of this sequence is a man between 18 and 29 years old in good health. Sequencing was performed on naive CD4+ T cells sorted from blood. Subset indicated: CD45RA+ positively selected.

CDR3 nucleotide sequence: TGCGCCAGCAGTGAAAAGAGGAGAGGCACTGAAGCTTTCTTT. Protein product: CASSEKRRGTEAFF. The genes are TRBV10-1 and TRBJ1-1; D is uncertain. This CDR3 spans 14 amino acids. Between the trimmed V and J ends, which lost 3 bases and 4 bases, there was a span of 12 bases. Per germline, CDR1 WNHNN and CDR2 SYGVQD (reference sequence).